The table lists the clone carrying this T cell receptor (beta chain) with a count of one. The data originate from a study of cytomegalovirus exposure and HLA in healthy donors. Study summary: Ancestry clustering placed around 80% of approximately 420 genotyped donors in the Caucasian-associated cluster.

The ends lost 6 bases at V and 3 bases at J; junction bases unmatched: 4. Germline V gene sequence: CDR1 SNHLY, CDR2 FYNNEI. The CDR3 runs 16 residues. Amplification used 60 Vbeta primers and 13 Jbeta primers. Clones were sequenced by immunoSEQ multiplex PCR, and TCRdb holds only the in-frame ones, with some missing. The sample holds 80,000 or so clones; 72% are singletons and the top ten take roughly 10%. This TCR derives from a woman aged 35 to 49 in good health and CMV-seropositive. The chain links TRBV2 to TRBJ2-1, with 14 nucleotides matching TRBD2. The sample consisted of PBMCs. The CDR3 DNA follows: TGTGCCAGCAGCCGACTAGCGGGGGGGATCTACAATGAGCAGTTCTTC. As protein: CASSRLAGGIYNEQFF.